These 25 T cell receptor beta chains came from one sample sequenced in a study of T cell changes during pregnancy in multiple sclerosis. Sequenced by immunoSEQ multiplex PCR; TCRdb stores in-frame clones only, minus some. Of approximately 57,000 clones listed, 92% are singletons. Source: CD4+ T cells from peripheral blood mononuclear cells, taken in the second trimester of pregnancy. The receptors originated from a female donor with multiple sclerosis, enrolled in a pregnancy study.

The rearrangement joins TRBV10-3 to TRBJ2-1; TRBD2 matches 7 bases. This CDR3 spans 15 amino acids. V gave up 10 bases and J gave up 5 bases; unmatched junction bases: 14. CDR1 ENHRY and CDR2 SYGVKD come from the germline V gene. DNA of the CDR3: TGTGCCACCCTATCTCCAGCGGGGAGGAACAATGAGCAGTTCTTC. It is translated as CATLSPAGRNNEQFF.

The chain uses TRBV28 and TRBJ1-5; D is possibly TRBD1 (5 bases). The germline gives CDR1 MDHEN, CDR2 SYDVKM. The CDR3 is 13 residues long. Between the trimmed V and J ends, which lost 6 bases and 4 bases, there was a span of 10 bases. The CDR3 bases are TGTGCCAGCAGCCCCGGGGGAAATCAGCCCCAGCATTTT. This gives the protein CASSPGGNQPQHF. The variable domain in full, completed from reference TRBV28 and TRBJ1-5, reads DVKVTQSSRYLVKRTGEKVFLECVQDMDHENMFWYRQDPGLGLRLIYFSYDVKMKEKGDIPEGYSVSREKKERFSLILESASTNQTSMYLCASSPGGNQPQHFGDGTRLSIL.

The J gene is TRBJ2-1, the V gene TRBV19; 9 bases match TRBD2. Per the germline V gene, CDR1 is LNHDA and CDR2 is SQIVND (reference sequence). This CDR3 is 20 amino acids long. V shed 6 bases, J shed 1 base, and the junction held 19 bases outside the gene matches. CDR3: CASSYQIAGAVLSSYNEQFF. DNA of the CDR3: TGTGCCAGTAGCTACCAGATAGCGGGAGCCGTCCTAAGTTCCTACAATGAGCAGTTCTTC.

The rearrangement uses TRBV28 and TRBJ1-5, with TRBD1 as a possible D gene (5 bases). Germline CDR1 and CDR2: MDHEN and SYDVKM. The V gene lost 4 bases and the J gene lost 4 bases, with 11 bases spanning the gap. This CDR3 spans 14 amino acids. CDR3 nucleotide sequence: TGTGCCAGCAGTTCTAAACAGGCGAATCAGCCCCAGCATTTT. Amino acids: CASSSKQANQPQHF.

V gene TRBV11-2 combines with J gene TRBJ1-5, with D tentatively TRBD1 (6 bases). Germline V CDR1 and CDR2: SGHAT, FQNNGV. V was shortened by 3 bases and J by 5 bases, with 8 bases between the two germline ends. The CDR3 loop spans 13 amino acids. CDR3 DNA: TGTGCCAGCAGCTTGGGGGCTTATCAGCCCCAGCATTTT. This sequence encodes CASSLGAYQPQHF. Using reference TRBV11-2 and TRBJ1-5 for the parts outside the CDR3, the full variable domain is EAGVAQSPRYKIIEKRQSVAFWCNPISGHATLYWYQQILGQGPKLLIQFQNNGVVDDSQLPKDRFSAERLKGVDSTLKIQPAKLEDSAVYLCASSLGAYQPQHFGDGTRLSIL.

A single count supports this clone. The V gene is TRBV25-1, the J gene TRBJ2-5; the match to TRBD1 covers 7 bases. The V and J ends lost 6 bases and 5 bases, in that order; junction bases with no gene match: 9. CDR3 length equals 14 residues. Germline V gene sequence: CDR1 MGHDK, CDR2 SYGVNS. CDR3 sequence (DNA): TGTGCCAGCAGCCAGACAGGGCCGGAGGAGACCCAGTACTTC. Its protein product is CASSQTGPEETQYF.

The gene calls are TRBV7-8 and TRBJ1-5; 8 bases are shared with TRBD1. The germline V gene has CDR1 SGHVS and CDR2 FQNEAQ. Trimming at V came to 4 bases and at J to 7 bases, leaving 9 bases not matched to a gene. The CDR3 spans 15 residues. The DNA of the CDR3 is TGTGCCAGCAGCTCCGGACAGGGTCTGATACAGCCCCAGCATTTT. As protein: CASSSGQGLIQPQHF.

The gene calls are TRBV6-5 and TRBJ1-1; tentatively, D is TRBD1 (5 bases). This CDR3 is 14 amino acids long. The germline CDR1 and CDR2 sequences are MNHEY and SVGAGI. The germline V and J ends were trimmed by 7 bases and 9 bases, with 21 bases remaining between them. Written as DNA, the CDR3 is TGTGCCAGCACAAGGGAGGGGACCGCCGGGAAAGCTTTCTTT. Its protein is CASTREGTAGKAFF.

The gene calls are TRBV6-5 and TRBJ1-1; no clear D. V dropped 0 bases and J dropped 2 bases, with 10 bases sitting between them. CDR1 is MNHEY and CDR2 is SVGAGI in the germline V gene. The CDR3 consists of 15 residues. The CDR3 region has the DNA TGTGCCAGCAGTTACTCGCTAGGAATCAACACTGAAGCTTTCTTT. It encodes CASSYSLGINTEAFF.

V usage is TRBV11-2 and J usage is TRBJ2-7; D is undetermined. V shed 0 bases and J shed 0 bases, with 9 bases lying between them. There are 15 residues in the CDR3. The germline CDR1 and CDR2 sequences are SGHAT and FQNNGV. CDR3 coding DNA: TGTGCCAGCAGCTTAGACAGTCATACCTCCTACGAGCAGTACTTC. Its protein product is CASSLDSHTSYEQYF.

V usage is TRBV19 and J usage is TRBJ2-1; the D is unclear. The length of the CDR3 is 11 residues. V dropped 5 bases and J dropped 6 bases, with 5 bases sitting between them. Per germline, CDR1 LNHDA and CDR2 SQIVND (reference sequence). CDR3 amino acids: CASSLRNEQFF. The CDR3 region has the DNA TGTGCCAGTAGTCTTCGCAATGAGCAGTTCTTC.

The V and J genes are TRBV20-1 and TRBJ2-7; 7 nucleotides agree with TRBD1. Germline loops: CDR1 DFQATT, CDR2 SNEGSKA (reference sequence). The CDR3 covers 11 residues. J was trimmed by 7 bases and V by 5 bases; bases with no gene match: 5. The DNA of the CDR3 is TGCAGTGCTGACAGGGCCGGGGAGCAGTACTTC. It translates to CSADRAGEQYF.

This clone was detected once. V and J are TRBV7-9 and TRBJ2-5, with TRBD1 matching over 8 bases. Germline trimming cut 0 bases from V and 0 bases from J; bases unmatched to any gene: 6. Germline loops: CDR1 SEHNR, CDR2 FQNEAQ (reference sequence). This CDR3 comprises 17 residues. The CDR3 nucleotides are TGTGCCAGCAGCTTAGCGGGTAGGACAGGGTACCAAGAGACCCAGTACTTC. Encoded protein: CASSLAGRTGYQETQYF.

The chain links TRBV7-9 to TRBJ2-1, with 8 positions matching TRBD2. The CDR3 length is 15 residues. Germline-derived CDR1 and CDR2 are SEHNR and FQNEAQ (reference sequence). Losses at the gene ends were 2 bases for V and 3 bases for J; bases not matched to a gene: 3. CDR3 sequence reads: CASSLKREIYNEQFF. DNA of the CDR3: TGTGCCAGCAGCTTAAAGCGGGAGATCTACAATGAGCAGTTCTTC.

This rearrangement joins TRBV29-1 to TRBJ1-2, with 11 bases matching TRBD1. There are 14 residues in the CDR3. Germline V gene sequence: CDR1 SQVTM, CDR2 ANQGSEA. Trimming cost V 2 bases and J 4 bases; bases outside gene matches: 3. The CDR3 DNA follows: TGCAGCGTTGAAATTGGACAGGGGGCCTATGGCTACACCTTC. It translates to CSVEIGQGAYGYTF.

The sample holds one count of this clone. The rearrangement uses TRBV6-1 and TRBJ2-2; D is unclear. From germline, CDR1 is MNHNS and CDR2 SASEGT. The CDR3 spans 17 residues. V shed 0 bases and J shed 0 bases, with 11 bases lying between them. CDR3 region: CASSEAQWASNTGELFF. The CDR3 nucleotides are TGTGCCAGCAGTGAAGCGCAATGGGCTTCGAACACCGGGGAGCTGTTTTTT.

V and J are TRBV15 and TRBJ2-7; perhaps TRBD2 as D (6 bases). This CDR3 is 14 amino acids long. The V gene's germline CDR1 is LNHNV and CDR2 YYDKDF (reference sequence). Between the trimmed V and J ends, which lost 0 bases and 5 bases, there was a span of 11 bases. The CDR3 DNA reads as TGTGCCACCAGCAGAGATAAGGGCGGGAACGAGCAGTACTTC. It yields the protein CATSRDKGGNEQYF.

The chain couples TRBV19 to TRBJ1-1; D is uncertain. The CDR3 covers 13 residues. CDR1 is LNHDA, CDR2 SQIVND, per germline (reference sequence). V was trimmed by 2 bases and J by 5 bases, leaving 9 bases between them. In DNA form, the CDR3 reads TGTGCCAGTAGTATAATGGAGAAAACTGAAGCTTTCTTT. Translated, it gives CASSIMEKTEAFF.

The chain has TRBV11-2 and TRBJ1-2; TRBD1 might be the D (5 bases). Between the trimmed V and J ends, which lost 1 base and 4 bases, there was a span of 10 bases. This CDR3 contains 14 residues. In germline, CDR1 is SGHAT, CDR2 FQNNGV. Here the CDR3 DNA reads TGTGCCAGCAGCTTAGGTAGACAGACCTATGGCTACACCTTC. This sequence encodes CASSLGRQTYGYTF.

The rearrangement links TRBV7-3 to TRBJ2-1; 13 bases agree with TRBD2. Germline V CDR1 and CDR2: SGHTA, FQGTGA. With 5 bases clipped from V and 4 bases from J, the junction kept 2 bases outside the gene matches. This CDR3 spans 15 amino acids. This CDR3 is CASSKGLAGYNEQFF. In DNA, the CDR3 is TGTGCCAGCAGCAAGGGACTAGCGGGATACAATGAGCAGTTCTTC.

V gene TRBV6-5 combines with J gene TRBJ2-2; 7 nucleotides match TRBD1. CDR1 is MNHEY and CDR2 is SVGAGI in the germline V gene. This CDR3 spans 14 amino acids. The ends lost 10 bases at V and 7 bases at J; junction bases unmatched: 12. Here the CDR3 DNA reads TGTGCCAACAGCTTGACAGGGATTGTCGGGGAGCTGTTTTTT. Translated: CANSLTGIVGELFF.

The chain carries TRBV19 and TRBJ2-7; possible D gene TRBD2, 8 bases. With 6 bases removed from V and 3 bases from J, the gap between germline ends came to 18 bases. Germline V gene sequence: CDR1 LNHDA, CDR2 SQIVND (reference sequence). This CDR3 has 15 residues. For the CDR3, the DNA is TGTGCCAGTAGGGGCGGGGGGACAGCCAACTACGAGCAGTACTTC. Its protein product is CASRGGGTANYEQYF.

This clone was observed once. The V and J genes are TRBV6-1 and TRBJ2-2, with 9 bases identical to TRBD1. The germline CDR1 and CDR2 sequences are MNHNS and SASEGT. The CDR3 contains 16 residues. V shed 1 base and J 0 bases; nucleotides not matched to a gene: 0. This CDR3 reads CASSEGQGANTGELFF. The CDR3 coding sequence is TGTGCCAGCAGTGAAGGACAGGGGGCGAACACCGGGGAGCTGTTTTTT.

This chain uses TRBV27 with TRBJ1-2; 7 nucleotides match TRBD1. There are 17 residues in the CDR3. The J segment lost 1 base and the V segment lost 5 bases, leaving 13 bases of the junction unmatched. Per the germline V gene, CDR1 is MNHEY and CDR2 is SMNVEV (reference sequence). The CDR3 DNA is TGTGCCAGCAGTCATACAGGGGATACCATCTTTAACTATGGCTACACCTTC. Protein product: CASSHTGDTIFNYGYTF.

This chain links TRBV5-4 with TRBJ2-3; the match to TRBD2 covers 12 bases. Losses at the gene ends were 4 bases for V and 3 bases for J; bases not matched to a gene: 9. CDR1 is SGHNT, CDR2 YYREEE, per germline (reference sequence). The CDR3 length is 17 residues. CDR3 region: CASSPRLAGVETDTQYF. In nucleotides, the CDR3 is TGTGCCAGCAGCCCAAGACTAGCGGGAGTAGAGACAGATACGCAGTATTTT.